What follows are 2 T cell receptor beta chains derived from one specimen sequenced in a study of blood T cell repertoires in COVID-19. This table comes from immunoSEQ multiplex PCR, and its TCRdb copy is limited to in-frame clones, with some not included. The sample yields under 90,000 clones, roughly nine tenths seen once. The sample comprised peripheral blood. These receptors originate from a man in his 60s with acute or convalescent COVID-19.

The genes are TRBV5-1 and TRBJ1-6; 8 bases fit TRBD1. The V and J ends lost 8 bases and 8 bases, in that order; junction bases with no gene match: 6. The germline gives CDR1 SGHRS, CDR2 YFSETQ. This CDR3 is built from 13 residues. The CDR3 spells CARRTGRDSPLHF. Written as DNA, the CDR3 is TGCGCCAGGAGGACAGGGAGGGATTCACCCCTCCACTTT.

This CDR3 is CASSRQGGTEAFF. Written as DNA, the CDR3 is TGTGCCAGCAGCCGACAGGGGGGCACTGAAGCTTTCTTT. The V call is TRBV7-9, the J call TRBJ1-1, with 9 bases matching TRBD1. V lost 5 bases, J lost 4 bases, and 2 bases stayed unmatched. This CDR3 comprises 13 residues. Per germline, CDR1 SEHNR and CDR2 FQNEAQ (reference sequence).